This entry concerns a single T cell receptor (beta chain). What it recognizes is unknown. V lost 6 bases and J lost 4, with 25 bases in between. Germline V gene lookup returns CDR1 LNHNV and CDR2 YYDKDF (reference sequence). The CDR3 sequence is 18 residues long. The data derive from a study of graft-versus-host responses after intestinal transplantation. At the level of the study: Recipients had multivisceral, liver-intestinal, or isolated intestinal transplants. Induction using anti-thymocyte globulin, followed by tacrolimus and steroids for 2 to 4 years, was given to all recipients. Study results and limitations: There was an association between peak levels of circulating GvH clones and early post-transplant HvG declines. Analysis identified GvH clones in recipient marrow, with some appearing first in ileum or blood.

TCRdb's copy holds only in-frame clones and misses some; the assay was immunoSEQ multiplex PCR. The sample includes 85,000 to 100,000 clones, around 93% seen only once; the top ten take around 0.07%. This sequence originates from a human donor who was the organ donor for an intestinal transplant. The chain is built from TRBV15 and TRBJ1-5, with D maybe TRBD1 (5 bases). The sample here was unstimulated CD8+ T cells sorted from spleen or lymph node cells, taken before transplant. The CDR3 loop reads CATSRGGKRPNKNQPQHF. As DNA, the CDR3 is TGTGCCACCAGTCGCGGGGGAAAACGCCCAAACAAGAATCAGCCCCAGCATTTT.